What follows describes a single T cell receptor beta chain. Germline V gene sequence: CDR1 MDHEN, CDR2 SYDVKM. The CDR3 covers 15 residues. Between the trimmed V and J ends, which lost 4 bases and 4 bases, there was a span of 14 bases. This entry comes from a study of T-cell memory formation after mild COVID-19. With constant-segment primers, 5'RACE yielded cDNA libraries of TCR alpha and TCR beta that carried sample barcodes and UMIs. TCRdb fed the 5' RACE reads into MiXCR, producing one record per CDR3 protein. The sample holds approximately 170,000 distinct CDR3 sequences, 10% to 15% seen once. This sequence originates from a young man who had mild COVID-19 (a few samples of this study predate the infection). Cell type and time point are not known. The sequencing sample was made of PBMCs or a T cell subset sorted from them (not recorded which). The rearrangement uses TRBV28 and TRBJ1-5, with TRBD1 as a possible D gene (5 bases). DNA for the CDR3: TGTGCCAGCAGTTCGGCAGACAGAATTAATCAGCCCCAGCATTTT. Translating gives CASSSADRINQPQHF.